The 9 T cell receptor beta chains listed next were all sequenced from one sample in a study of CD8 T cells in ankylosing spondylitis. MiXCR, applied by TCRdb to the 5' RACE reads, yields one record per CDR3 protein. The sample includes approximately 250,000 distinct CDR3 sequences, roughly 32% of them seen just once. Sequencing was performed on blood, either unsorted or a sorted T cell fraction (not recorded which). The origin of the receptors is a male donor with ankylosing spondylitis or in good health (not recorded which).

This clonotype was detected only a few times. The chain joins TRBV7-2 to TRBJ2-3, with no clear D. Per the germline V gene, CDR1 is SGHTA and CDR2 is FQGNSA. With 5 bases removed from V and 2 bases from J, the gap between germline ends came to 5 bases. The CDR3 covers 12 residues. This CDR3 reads CASSEFTDTQYF. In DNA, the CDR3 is TGTGCCAGCAGCGAATTCACAGATACGCAGTATTTT.

CDR3 sequence: CASSEYGTGGWQETQYF. The CDR3 bases are TGTGCCAGCAGTGAATATGGGACAGGGGGTTGGCAAGAGACCCAGTACTTC. The chain recombines TRBV25-1 with TRBJ2-5; 11 bases fit TRBD1. The junction had 5 bases not matched to a gene; V was cut back by 0 bases and J by 2 bases. Germline V lookup: CDR1 MGHDK, CDR2 SYGVNS. The CDR3 consists of 17 residues.

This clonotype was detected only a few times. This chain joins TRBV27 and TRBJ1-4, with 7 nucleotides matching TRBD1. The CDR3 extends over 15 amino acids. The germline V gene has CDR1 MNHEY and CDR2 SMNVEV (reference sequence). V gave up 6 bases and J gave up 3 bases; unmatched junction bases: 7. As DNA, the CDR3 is TGTGCCAGCAGGGAAATGACAGGGTCTAATGAAAAACTGTTTTTT. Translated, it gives CASREMTGSNEKLFF.

The CDR3 sequence: CASSQVGADMNTEAFF. The DNA for the CDR3 is TGTGCCAGCAGCCAAGTAGGGGCGGACATGAACACTGAAGCTTTCTTT. J is TRBJ1-1 and V is TRBV3-1, with D possibly matching TRBD1 (5 bases). CDR1 is LGHDT and CDR2 is YNNKEL in the germline V gene (reference sequence). This CDR3 comprises 16 residues. Trimming removed 1 base from V and 0 bases from J, with 12 bases in between.

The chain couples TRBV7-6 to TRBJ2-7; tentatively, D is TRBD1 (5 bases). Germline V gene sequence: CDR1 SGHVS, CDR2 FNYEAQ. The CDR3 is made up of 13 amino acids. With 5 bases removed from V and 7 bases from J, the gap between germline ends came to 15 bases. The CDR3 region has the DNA TGTGCCAGCAGCCCGACAGTACTTGGAGAGCAGTACTTC. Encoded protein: CASSPTVLGEQYF.

The CDR3 nucleotides read TGTGCCAGCTCACCACTTTTCCCCTGGACAGATAGGAATGAGCAGTTCTTC. As protein: CASSPLFPWTDRNEQFF. V is TRBV18 and J is TRBJ2-1; a possible D gene is TRBD1 (6 bases). The CDR3 totals 17 residues. The germline gives CDR1 KGHSH, CDR2 LQKENI. Deletions cut 1 base from V and 7 bases from J, with 20 bases between.

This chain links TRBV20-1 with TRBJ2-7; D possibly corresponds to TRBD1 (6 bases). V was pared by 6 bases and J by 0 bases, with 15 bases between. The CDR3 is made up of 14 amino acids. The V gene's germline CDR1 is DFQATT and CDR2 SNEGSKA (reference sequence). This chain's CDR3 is CSAQGSLTSYEQYF. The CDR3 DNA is TGCAGTGCCCAGGGGTCTCTGACCTCCTACGAGCAGTACTTC.

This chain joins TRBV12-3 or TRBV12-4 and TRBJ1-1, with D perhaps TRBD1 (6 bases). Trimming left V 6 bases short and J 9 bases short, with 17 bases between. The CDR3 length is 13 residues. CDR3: CASSPSWTVQAFF. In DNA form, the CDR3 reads TGTGCCAGCAGCCCCAGTTGGACAGTTCAAGCTTTCTTT.

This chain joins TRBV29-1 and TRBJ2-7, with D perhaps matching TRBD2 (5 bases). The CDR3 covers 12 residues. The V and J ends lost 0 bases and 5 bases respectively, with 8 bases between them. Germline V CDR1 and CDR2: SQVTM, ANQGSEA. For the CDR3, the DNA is TGCAGCGTTGAAGATCCGGAGGACGAGCAGTACTTC. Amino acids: CSVEDPEDEQYF.